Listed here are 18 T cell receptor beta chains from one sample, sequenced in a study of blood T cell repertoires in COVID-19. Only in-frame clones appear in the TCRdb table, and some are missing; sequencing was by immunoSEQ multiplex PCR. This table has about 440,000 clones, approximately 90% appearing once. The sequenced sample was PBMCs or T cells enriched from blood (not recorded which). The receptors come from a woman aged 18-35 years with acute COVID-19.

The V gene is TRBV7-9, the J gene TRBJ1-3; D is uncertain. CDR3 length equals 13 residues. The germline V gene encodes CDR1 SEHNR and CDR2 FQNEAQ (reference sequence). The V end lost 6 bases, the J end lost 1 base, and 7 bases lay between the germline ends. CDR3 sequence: CASSTLSGNTIYF. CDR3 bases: TGTGCCAGCAGTACTCTGTCTGGAAACACCATATATTTT.

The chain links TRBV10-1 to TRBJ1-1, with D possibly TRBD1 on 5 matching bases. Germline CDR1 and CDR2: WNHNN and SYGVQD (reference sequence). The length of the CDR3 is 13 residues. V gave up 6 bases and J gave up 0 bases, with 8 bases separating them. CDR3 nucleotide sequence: TGCGCCAGCAGGGGGGGGTTGAACACTGAAGCTTTCTTT. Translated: CASRGGLNTEAFF.

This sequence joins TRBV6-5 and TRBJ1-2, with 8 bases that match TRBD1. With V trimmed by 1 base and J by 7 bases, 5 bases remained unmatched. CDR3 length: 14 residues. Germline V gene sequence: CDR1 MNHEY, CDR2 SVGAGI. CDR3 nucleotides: TGTGCCAGCAGTTACTGGCAGGGGGCTGGTGGCTACACCTTC. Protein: CASSYWQGAGGYTF.

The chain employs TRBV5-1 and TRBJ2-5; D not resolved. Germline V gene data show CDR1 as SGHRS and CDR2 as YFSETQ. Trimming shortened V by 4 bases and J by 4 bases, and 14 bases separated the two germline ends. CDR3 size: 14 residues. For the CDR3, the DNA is TGCGCCAGCAGCACGCCTGGAGAAACAGAGACCCAGTACTTC. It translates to CASSTPGETETQYF.

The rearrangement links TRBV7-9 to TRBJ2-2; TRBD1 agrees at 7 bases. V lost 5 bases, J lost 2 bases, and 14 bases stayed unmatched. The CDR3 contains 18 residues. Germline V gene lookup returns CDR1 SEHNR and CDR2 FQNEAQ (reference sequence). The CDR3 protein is CASSIGTARILNTGELFF. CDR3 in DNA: TGTGCCAGCAGCATAGGGACAGCGAGAATCTTAAACACCGGGGAGCTGTTTTTT.

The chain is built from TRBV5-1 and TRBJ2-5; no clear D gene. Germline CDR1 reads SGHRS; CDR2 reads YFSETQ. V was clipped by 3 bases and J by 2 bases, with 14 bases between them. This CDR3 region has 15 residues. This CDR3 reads CASSSLGLWQETQYF. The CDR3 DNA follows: TGCGCCAGCAGCTCGCTCGGGTTATGGCAAGAGACCCAGTACTTC.

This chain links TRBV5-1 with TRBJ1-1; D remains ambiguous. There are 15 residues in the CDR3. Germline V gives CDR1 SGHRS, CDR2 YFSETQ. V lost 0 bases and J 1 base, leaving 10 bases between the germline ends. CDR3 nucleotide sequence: TGCGCCAGCAGCTTGGACCCGCGGGGGAACACTGAAGCTTTCTTT. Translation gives CASSLDPRGNTEAFF.

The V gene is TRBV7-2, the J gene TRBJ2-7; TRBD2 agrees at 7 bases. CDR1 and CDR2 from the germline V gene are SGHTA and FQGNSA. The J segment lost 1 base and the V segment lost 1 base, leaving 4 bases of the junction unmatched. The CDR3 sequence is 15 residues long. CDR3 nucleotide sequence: TGTGCCAGCAGCTTAGTGCGGGAGAGTTCCTACGAGCAGTACTTC. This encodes CASSLVRESSYEQYF.

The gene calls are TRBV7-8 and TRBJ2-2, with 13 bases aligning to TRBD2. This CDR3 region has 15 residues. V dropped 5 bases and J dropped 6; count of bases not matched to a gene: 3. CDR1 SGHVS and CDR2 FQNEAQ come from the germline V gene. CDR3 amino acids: CASSPGLAGAGELFF. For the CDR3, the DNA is TGTGCCAGCAGCCCCGGACTAGCGGGAGCCGGGGAGCTGTTTTTT. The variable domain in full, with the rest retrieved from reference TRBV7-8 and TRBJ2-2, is GAGVSQSPRYKVAKRGQDVALRCDPISGHVSLFWYQQALGQGPEFLTYFQNEAQLDKSGLPSDRFFAERPEGSVSTLKIQRTQQEDSAVYLCASSPGLAGAGELFFGEGSRLTVL.

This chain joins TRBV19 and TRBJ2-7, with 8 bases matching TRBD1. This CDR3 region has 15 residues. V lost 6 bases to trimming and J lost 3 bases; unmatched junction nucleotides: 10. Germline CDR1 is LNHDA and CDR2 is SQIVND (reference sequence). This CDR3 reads CASRREPGQVYEQYF. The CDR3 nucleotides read TGTGCCAGTAGAAGGGAACCGGGACAGGTCTACGAGCAGTACTTC.

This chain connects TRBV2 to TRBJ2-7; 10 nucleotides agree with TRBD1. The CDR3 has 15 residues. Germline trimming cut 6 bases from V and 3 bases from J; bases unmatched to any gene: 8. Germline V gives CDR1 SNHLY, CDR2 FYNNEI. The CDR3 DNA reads TGTGCCAGCAGGACAGGACAGGGGGGAAGCTACGAGCAGTACTTC. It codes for CASRTGQGGSYEQYF.

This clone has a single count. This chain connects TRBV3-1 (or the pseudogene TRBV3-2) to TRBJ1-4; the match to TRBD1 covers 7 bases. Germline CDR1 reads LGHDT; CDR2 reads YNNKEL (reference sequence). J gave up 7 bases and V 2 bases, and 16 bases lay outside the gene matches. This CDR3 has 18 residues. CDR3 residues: CASSQTRPSDRDIEKLFF. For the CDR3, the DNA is TGTGCCAGCAGCCAAACCCGTCCCTCCGACAGGGATATTGAAAAACTGTTTTTT.

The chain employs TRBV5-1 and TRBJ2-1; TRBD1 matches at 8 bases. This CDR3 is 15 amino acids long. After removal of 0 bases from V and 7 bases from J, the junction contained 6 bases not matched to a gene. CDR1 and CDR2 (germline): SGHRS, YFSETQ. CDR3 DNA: TGCGCCAGCAGCTTGGGGACAGGGAGCTTTAATGAGCAGTTCTTC. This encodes CASSLGTGSFNEQFF.

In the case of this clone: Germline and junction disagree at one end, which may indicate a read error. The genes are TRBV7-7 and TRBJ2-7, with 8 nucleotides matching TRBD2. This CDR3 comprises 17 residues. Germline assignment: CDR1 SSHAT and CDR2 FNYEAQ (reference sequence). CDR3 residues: CASSLACVSGDSYEQYF. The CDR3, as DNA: TGTGCTAGCAGCTTAGCGTGTGTTAGCGGGGATTCCTACGAGCAGTACTTC.

In DNA, the CDR3 is TGTGCCAGCAGTTCGATCAGGGGATTTAATGAAAAACTGTTTTTT. Protein product: CASSSIRGFNEKLFF. The V and J genes are TRBV27 and TRBJ1-4; tentatively, D is TRBD1 (6 bases). With 4 bases removed from V and 4 bases from J, the gap between germline ends came to 13 bases. CDR3 length equals 15 residues. The V gene's germline CDR1 is MNHEY and CDR2 SMNVEV (reference sequence). The variable domain in full, completed from reference TRBV27 and TRBJ1-4, reads EAQVTQNPRYLITVTGKKLTVTCSQNMNHEYMSWYRQDPGLGLRQIYYSMNVEVTDKGDVPEGYKVSRKEKRNFPLILESPSPNQTSLYFCASSSIRGFNEKLFFGSGTQLSVL.

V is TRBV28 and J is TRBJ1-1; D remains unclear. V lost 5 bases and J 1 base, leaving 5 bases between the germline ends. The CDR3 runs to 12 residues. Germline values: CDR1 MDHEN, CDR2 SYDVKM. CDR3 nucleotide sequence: TGTGCCAGCAGTAGAGGGAACACTGAAGCTTTCTTT. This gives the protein CASSRGNTEAFF.

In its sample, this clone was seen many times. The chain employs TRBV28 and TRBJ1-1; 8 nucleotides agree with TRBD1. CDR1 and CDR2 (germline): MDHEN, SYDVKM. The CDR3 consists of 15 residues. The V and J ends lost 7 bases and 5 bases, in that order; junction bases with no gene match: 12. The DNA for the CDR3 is TGTGCCAGCACCCCCGGACAGGGTGTTATGACTGAAGCTTTCTTT. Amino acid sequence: CASTPGQGVMTEAFF.

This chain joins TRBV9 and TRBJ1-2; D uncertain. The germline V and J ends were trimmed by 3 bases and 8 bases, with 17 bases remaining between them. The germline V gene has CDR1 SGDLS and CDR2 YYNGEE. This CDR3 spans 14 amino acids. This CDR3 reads CASSGLVPGYGYTF. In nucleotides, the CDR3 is TGTGCCAGCAGCGGCCTCGTACCGGGGTACGGCTACACCTTC. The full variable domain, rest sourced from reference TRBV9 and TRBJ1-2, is DSGVTQTPKHLITATGQRVTLRCSPRSGDLSVYWYQQSLDQGLQFLIQYYNGEERAKGNILERFSAQQFPDLHSELNLSSLELGDSALYFCASSGLVPGYGYTFGSGTRLTVV.